This section outlines one TCR beta chain sequence together with its context. The repertoire was sequenced with immunoSEQ multiplex PCR; TCRdb's copy has only in-frame clones and lacks some. The data hold 40,000 or so clones, with roughly nine tenths observed a single time. The data were obtained in a study of T cell changes during pregnancy in multiple sclerosis. The germline V gene encodes CDR1 SEHNR and CDR2 FQNEAQ (reference sequence). The J segment lost 9 bases and the V segment lost 4 bases, leaving 7 bases of the junction unmatched. The CDR3 runs to 13 residues. The TCR sequence derives from a female donor with multiple sclerosis, enrolled in a pregnancy study. The chain joins TRBV7-9 to TRBJ1-2; 8 nucleotides agree with TRBD1. The specimen was CD8+ T cells from peripheral blood mononuclear cells, collected in the first trimester of pregnancy. Here the CDR3 DNA reads TGTGCCAGCAGCTCGCCAAGACAGGGGAGCTACACCTTC. Its protein product is CASSSPRQGSYTF.